This T cell receptor beta chain was retrieved from a study of blood T cell repertoires in COVID-19. The V gene's germline CDR1 is KGHSH and CDR2 LQKENI. CDR3 length: 14 residues. V lost 4 bases to trimming and J lost 5 bases; unmatched junction nucleotides: 3. Sequenced by immunoSEQ multiplex PCR; TCRdb stores in-frame clones only, minus some. This sample carries roughly 210,000 clones, around four fifths of them seen once, and the ten largest clones take about 10%. A single count supports this clone. V and J are TRBV18 and TRBJ1-1, with 11 bases identical to TRBD1. Sequencing was done on a sample of peripheral blood. This clonotype was sampled from a woman older than 75 with COVID-19, enrolled during active disease. This chain's CDR3 is CASSQGQGGTEAFF. CDR3 in DNA: TGTGCCAGCTCACAGGGACAGGGGGGGACTGAAGCTTTCTTT.